The T cell receptor (beta chain) described here comes from a study of T cell changes during pregnancy in multiple sclerosis. The data were produced by immunoSEQ multiplex PCR, yet TCRdb's version contains in-frame clones alone and is incomplete. The sample records around 110,000 clones, about 90% being singletons. This CDR3 comprises 16 residues. Germline-derived CDR1 and CDR2 are SGHTA and FQGTGA. The ends lost 5 bases at V and 2 bases at J; junction bases unmatched: 4. The gene calls are TRBV7-3 and TRBJ2-3, with 13 bases identical to TRBD2. The receptor comes from a female donor with multiple sclerosis, enrolled in a pregnancy study. The sequencing here drew on peripheral blood, taken before pregnancy. CDR3 loop: CASSPGTSGITDTQYF. The CDR3 coding sequence is TGTGCCAGCAGCCCGGGGACTAGCGGGATCACAGATACGCAGTATTTT.